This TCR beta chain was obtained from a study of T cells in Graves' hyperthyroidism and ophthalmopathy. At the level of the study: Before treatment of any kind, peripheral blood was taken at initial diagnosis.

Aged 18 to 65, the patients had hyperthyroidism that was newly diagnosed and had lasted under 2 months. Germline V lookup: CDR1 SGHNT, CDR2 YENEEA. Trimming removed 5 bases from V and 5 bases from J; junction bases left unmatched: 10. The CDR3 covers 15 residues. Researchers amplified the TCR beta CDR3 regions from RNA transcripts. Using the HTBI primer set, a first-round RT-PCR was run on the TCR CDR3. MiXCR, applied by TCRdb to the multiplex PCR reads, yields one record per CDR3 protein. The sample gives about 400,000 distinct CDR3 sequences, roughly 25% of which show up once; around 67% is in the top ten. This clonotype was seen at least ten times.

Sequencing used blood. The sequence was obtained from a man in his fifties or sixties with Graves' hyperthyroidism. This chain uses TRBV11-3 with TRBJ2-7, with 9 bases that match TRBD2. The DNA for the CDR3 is TGTGCCAGCAGCCCTCGACTAGCGGCCCACAACGAGCAGTACTTC. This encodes CASSPRLAAHNEQYF.